Below, one TCR beta chain is given with its context. These data belong to a study of blood T cell repertoires in COVID-19. Study-wide context: Samples came from the United States, Italy and Spain, spanning acute and convalescent COVID-19. The cDNA or gDNA used as material had been derived from T cells, B-cell-depleted T cells, or PBMCs.

Trimming at V came to 1 base and at J to 7 bases, leaving 5 bases not matched to a gene. Germline CDR1 and CDR2: SNHLY and FYNNEI. The CDR3 totals 14 residues. In the original workflow: Amplification with reference gene primers provided the estimates of nucleated cell counts. Here immunoSEQ multiplex PCR was the method, and the copy in TCRdb shows in-frame clones only, minus some. That table gives V, J and clone size, and the DNA gave D and trimming. The table shows some 40,000 clones, with roughly 82% occurring only once. The chain links TRBV2 to TRBJ2-5, with TRBD1 matching 8 bases. The clonotype was recovered from a human donor in a cohort sampled during active COVID-19. Material for sequencing was peripheral blood. This chain's CDR3 is CASSEGQGTGTQYF. The CDR3 nucleotides read TGTGCCAGCAGTGAAGGACAGGGGACGGGGACCCAGTACTTC.